The 20 T cell receptor beta chains listed next were all sequenced from one sample in a study of T cells after yellow fever vaccination (dated by TCRdb to about 2019). The method was 5' RACE. The data were produced on an Illumina HiSeq 2500. The public reads were reanalyzed by TCRdb: fastp trimming at Q25, MiXCR alignment, in-frame beta chains only. Each entry is one CDR3 protein sequence, shown with its most common DNA and genes. The sample table contains 25,000 to 35,000 distinct CDR3 sequences; only one count was recorded for 6.3% of them. Of the sample, more than 20% falls within the top ten clones. What the treatment or condition label conveys for this sample: live attenuated yellow fever vaccine strain. Sample: PBMCs, either bulk or a sorted T-cell subset (CD4+, CD8+, memory, or dextramer-sorted; not recorded which), taken on the day of the yellow fever booster vaccination. These receptors were taken from a man aged 25-45 years who received the YFV17D yellow fever vaccine.

This clonotype was seen many times. The chain couples TRBV27 to TRBJ2-1; D unclear. Germline loops: CDR1 MNHEY, CDR2 SMNVEV (reference sequence). This CDR3 is 15 amino acids long. Trimming pared 0 bases from V and 7 bases from J, leaving 13 bases between. The CDR3 bases are TGTGCCAGCAGTTTATCAACCTTAATCGCTAATGAGCAGTTCTTC. This gives the protein CASSLSTLIANEQFF.

J is TRBJ1-3 and V is TRBV5-4, with TRBD1 as a possible D gene (6 bases). From germline, CDR1 is SGHNT and CDR2 YYREEE (reference sequence). The CDR3 extends over 15 amino acids. The germline V and J ends were trimmed by 2 bases and 3 bases, with 12 bases remaining between them. CDR3 sequence: CASSLQGRRGNTIYF. CDR3 DNA sequence: TGTGCCAGCAGCTTACAGGGCCGGCGTGGAAACACCATATATTTT.

This clonotype was counted at least ten times. The V gene is TRBV20-1, the J gene TRBJ1-1; D is possibly TRBD1 (5 bases). CDR1 and CDR2 from the germline V gene are DFQATT and SNEGSKA (reference sequence). The CDR3 has 10 amino acids. Trimming took off 6 bases at V and 14 bases at J, with 16 bases between the two ends. This CDR3 reads CSARDYLSFF. CDR3 in DNA: TGCAGTGCCCGGGACTACCTTTCATTCTTT.

This clonotype showed up just once. This may be a read error: a much more frequent sequence differs by one nucleotide. This rearrangement joins TRBV20-1 to TRBJ2-1; 16 nucleotides line up with TRBD2. This CDR3 contains 16 residues. Germline lookup yields CDR1 DFQATT and CDR2 SNEGSKA (reference sequence). The CDR3 spells CSATGTSGRDSLEQSF. The CDR3, as DNA: TGCAGTGCAACCGGGACTAGCGGGAGGGACTCGCTTGAGCAGTCCTTC.

This clonotype was counted between two and nine times. Written as DNA, the CDR3 is TGTGCCAGCAGCTTACACGGAGAGGGGTCCTACAATGAGCAGTTCTTC. Translated, it gives CASSLHGEGSYNEQFF. The chain recombines TRBV7-9 with TRBJ2-1; D tentatively fits TRBD1 or TRBD2 (5 bases each). Trimming left V 2 bases short and J 1 base short, with 12 bases between. From germline, CDR1 is SEHNR and CDR2 FQNEAQ (reference sequence). CDR3 size: 16 residues.

There are many counts of this clonotype. The rearrangement links TRBV4-3 to TRBJ2-1; 14 nucleotides line up with TRBD2. V lost 3 bases and J lost 8; bases outside the gene matches: 15. This CDR3 has 19 residues. Germline values: CDR1 LGHNA, CDR2 YSLEER. The CDR3 nucleotides are TGCGCCAGCAGCCATGACCTAGGTTCCGGACTAGCGGGAGGCGATGAGCAGTTCTTC. It translates to CASSHDLGSGLAGGDEQFF.

This clonotype has at least ten counts. This chain uses TRBV10-3 with TRBJ2-3; TRBD1 aligns across 9 bases. Germline lookup yields CDR1 ENHRY and CDR2 SYGVKD. Losses at the gene ends were 5 bases for V and 5 bases for J; bases not matched to a gene: 5. The length of the CDR3 is 14 residues. DNA of the CDR3: TGTGCCATCAGTCGACAGGGGGGTGGAGATACGCAGTATTTT. It is translated as CAISRQGGGDTQYF.

This clonotype was recorded many times. This chain's CDR3 is CASRVSALHEQYF. CDR3 bases: TGTGCCAGCAGAGTATCCGCCCTACACGAGCAGTACTTC. The rearrangement links TRBV6-2 or TRBV6-3 to TRBJ2-7; D unclear. Germline-derived CDR1 and CDR2 are MNHEY and SVGEGT. The CDR3 contains 13 residues. Trimming pared 6 bases from V and 5 bases from J, leaving 14 bases between.

This clonotype was observed a few times. The chain links TRBV20-1 to TRBJ2-1; a possible D gene is TRBD2 (6 bases). Germline V CDR1 and CDR2: DFQATT, SNEGSKA (reference sequence). The CDR3 totals 14 residues. With 3 bases removed from V and 9 bases from J, the gap between germline ends came to 18 bases. For the CDR3, the DNA is TGCAGTGCTAGTGTCCAATTTTTCGGGGGTGAGCAGTTCTTC. Its translation is CSASVQFFGGEQFF.

By share of the sample, this clonotype is medium-sized. The genes are TRBV9 and TRBJ2-7, with D maybe TRBD2 (5 bases). The CDR3 extends over 12 amino acids. Trimming removed 5 bases from V and 7 bases from J, with 13 bases in between. Germline-derived CDR1 and CDR2 are SGDLS and YYNGEE. CDR3 protein: CASSALGGEQYF. In DNA, the CDR3 is TGTGCCAGCAGTGCACTAGGTGGGGAGCAGTACTTC.

This clonotype was recorded many times. This chain connects TRBV18 to TRBJ1-4; D remains unclear. This CDR3 region has 14 residues. Per germline, CDR1 KGHSH and CDR2 LQKENI. Trimming stripped 3 bases from V and 0 bases from J, with 5 bases between. The CDR3 spells CASSPSPTNEKLFF. Written as DNA, the CDR3 is TGTGCCAGCTCACCCTCTCCAACTAATGAAAAACTGTTTTTT.

This clonotype appeared many times. This CDR3 reads CASSVGGAGLTYEQYF. CDR3 coding DNA: TGTGCCAGCAGCGTAGGAGGGGCAGGTCTAACCTACGAGCAGTACTTC. The chain is built from TRBV9 and TRBJ2-7; the D gene could be TRBD1 or TRBD2 (5 bases each). The CDR3 spans 16 residues. V lost 0 bases, J lost 2 bases, and 15 bases lay in between. Germline values: CDR1 SGDLS, CDR2 YYNGEE.

This clonotype was recorded many times. The chain has TRBV6-2 or TRBV6-3 and TRBJ2-1; TRBD2 is a possible D gene (5 bases). CDR1 and CDR2 (germline): MNHEY, SVGEGT. The CDR3 is 11 amino acids. Trimming shortened V by 11 bases and J by 8 bases, and 13 bases separated the two germline ends. DNA of the CDR3: TGTGCCGCATCGAGGGCACATGAGCAGTTCTTC. Its translation is CAASRAHEQFF.

This clonotype was counted at least ten times. The chain is built from TRBV30 and TRBJ2-7; D may be TRBD1 or TRBD2 (6 bases each). The CDR3 runs to 14 residues. The V and J ends lost 3 bases and 5 bases respectively, with 17 bases between them. Germline V gene data show CDR1 as GTSNPN and CDR2 as SVGIG (reference sequence). The CDR3 region has the DNA TGTGCCTGGAGAGGGGGGAGCCTCGGAAACGAGCAGTACTTC. It encodes CAWRGGSLGNEQYF.

This clonotype showed up many times. V is TRBV12-3 or TRBV12-4 and J is TRBJ2-3; 7 nucleotides match TRBD1. The V gene end was trimmed by 6 bases and the J gene end by 1 base; junction bases not matched to a gene: 7. The CDR3 sequence is 15 residues long. In DNA form, the CDR3 reads TGTGCCAGCAGACACAGGGGTCTCGGCACAGATACGCAGTATTTT. Its translation: CASRHRGLGTDTQYF.

The rearrangement joins TRBV12-3 or TRBV12-4 to TRBJ2-1; D call uncertain. The germline V and J ends were trimmed by 6 bases and 8 bases, with 11 bases remaining between them. CDR3 size: 12 residues. CDR3 amino acids: CASRVLVYEQFF. In DNA, the CDR3 is TGTGCCAGCAGAGTCTTGGTCTATGAGCAGTTCTTC.

CDR3 sequence reads: CASSQDQSSGRTLVYDEQFF. The CDR3 DNA reads as TGCGCCAGCAGCCAAGATCAGTCTAGCGGGAGGACCCTGGTCTATGATGAGCAGTTCTTC. The chain combines TRBV4-3 with TRBJ2-1, with TRBD2 matching 11 bases. This CDR3 spans 20 amino acids. Unmatched junction bases numbered 18, after V lost 0 bases and J lost 8 bases. From germline, CDR1 is LGHNA and CDR2 YSLEER.

This clonotype was found many times. The chain recombines TRBV6-4 with TRBJ1-1, with D possibly TRBD1 on 6 matching bases. CDR1 is MRHNA, CDR2 SNTAGT, per germline. Trimming left V 4 bases short and J 5 bases short, with 20 bases between. The CDR3 contains 16 residues. The CDR3 DNA reads as TGTGCCAGCAGTGTTCGGGGACGCAGGGGTGGAACTGAAGCTTTCTTT. This sequence encodes CASSVRGRRGGTEAFF.

The chain uses TRBV24-1 and TRBJ2-3; D possibly corresponds to TRBD2 (6 bases). The CDR3 is 15 residues long. With 2 bases removed from V and 0 bases from J, the gap between germline ends came to 8 bases. CDR1 and CDR2 from the germline V gene are KGHDR and SFDVKD. CDR3 nucleotide sequence: TGTGCCACCAGTGATTGGGGGGTCAGCACAGATACGCAGTATTTT. Amino acid sequence: CATSDWGVSTDTQYF.

This clonotype has ten or more counts. The V gene is TRBV2, the J gene TRBJ1-5; D possibly corresponds to TRBD1 (6 bases). The CDR3 is 14 residues long. CDR1 and CDR2 from the germline V gene are SNHLY and FYNNEI. V lost 6 bases, J lost 9 bases, and 18 bases lay in between. In DNA, the CDR3 is TGTGCCAGCAGATCACGGACAGCCCGTGGGCCCCAGCATTTT. It encodes CASRSRTARGPQHF.